This T cell receptor (beta chain) was identified in a study of T cell clusters in autoimmune cytopenias (dated by TCRdb to about 2019). Regarding the complete study: Per sample, TRB sequencing gave a median depth of around 55,000 reads and a median of around 2,200 distinct TRB clonotypes. In autoimmune cytopenia patients, peripheral blood TRB and IGH repertoires were sequenced during active disease and over treatment follow-up, together with healthy, CLL and autoimmune hepatitis controls. The goal of the study was to determine whether autoimmune cytopenia patients have a disease-specific immune repertoire signature that could serve as a blood-based biomarker. General conclusions and limits of the study: The T cell clusters were only ever defined in silico, so experimental validation of their functional role was still needed. Approximately 2.9-fold more exclusive TRB clusters were observed in healthy donors than in active autoimmune hepatitis patients, consistent with an autoimmunity-wide signature. The cluster-lack signature was not seen for secondary cytopenia versus CLL, apparently masked by the dominant lymphoma-associated repertoire. TRB repertoire shifts, with less even repertoires in secondary cytopenia and CLL, mostly reflected lymphoma bias rather than autoimmunity. A lack of physiological T cell clusters in primary autoimmune cytopenia patients was suggested by GLIPH, as 51 clusters were found to be exclusive to healthy donors versus some 18 exclusive to patients.

About this clonotype itself: Its antigen is still unknown.

The CDR3 covers 14 residues, taking in both the cysteine and the phenylalanine. DNA was not recorded. CDR1 and CDR2 are drawn from the germline V gene (reference sequence): SGHNT, YYREEE. Multiplex PCR with a touch-down protocol amplified TRB rearrangements, with the TRB-A and TRB-B primer pools combined in a single tube. Illumina adapters and sample indices were attached to the amplicons through two consecutive PCR reactions using Phusion HS II polymerase. Amplicons were gel-purified with the NucleoSpin Gel and PCR Clean-up kit, then quantified by Qubit and quality-checked on an Agilent 2100 Bioanalyzer. Sequencing of the libraries was done on an Illumina MiSeq with paired-end, single-indexed, 600-cycle runs. The original methods were these. MiXCR version 2.1.12, together with the default MiXCR reference library, was used to align and assemble the TRB reads. A clone was defined by each unique CDR3 nucleotide sequence, and analysis was restricted to productive sequences with at least two reads. To assess repertoire diversity, an R script computed alpha-parameterized diversity profiles (alpha 0 to 5), which included the Shannon (alpha 1) and Simpson (alpha 2) indices. The tcR package was used to compute combinatorial TRB VJ usage, and cohorts were compared on this usage by principal component analysis with ade4. Using GLIPH, TCRbeta CDR3s were clustered on pairs of cohorts matched for age and read depth, and a Wilcoxon test was used to compare cluster frequencies. TCRdb reprocessed the reads, reporting each CDR3 protein sequence once and no DNA. The authors' filters were not applied to this entry. This sample's table lists 9,500 to 15,000 distinct CDR3 sequences. Around 3.1% of the sample is in the top ten clones.

Per sample, approximately 0.25 ug of peripheral blood genomic DNA, approximately 40,000 genome equivalents, was used for TRB amplification. The chain is assembled from TRBV5-4 and TRBJ2-7; TCRdb proposes TRBD1, but this gene call is untestable without DNA. The sample consisted of peripheral blood. The receptor was derived from a human donor with an autoimmune cytopenia or autoimmune hepatitis (not recorded which). The CDR3 loop reads CASSSAGVTYEQYF.